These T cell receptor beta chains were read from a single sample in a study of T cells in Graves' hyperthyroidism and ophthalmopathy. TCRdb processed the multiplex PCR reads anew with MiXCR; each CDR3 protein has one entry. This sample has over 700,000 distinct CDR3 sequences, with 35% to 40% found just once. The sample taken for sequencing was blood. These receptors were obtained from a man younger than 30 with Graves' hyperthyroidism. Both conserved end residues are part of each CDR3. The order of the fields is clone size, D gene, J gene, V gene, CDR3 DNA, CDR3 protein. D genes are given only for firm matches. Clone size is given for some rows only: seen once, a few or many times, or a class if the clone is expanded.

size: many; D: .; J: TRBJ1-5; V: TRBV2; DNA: TGTGCCAGCAGTGAAGGGCCGACAGCCAGGGACAATCAGCCCCAGCATTTT; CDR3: CASSEGPTARDNQPQHF
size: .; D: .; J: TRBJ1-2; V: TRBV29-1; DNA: TGCAGCGTCCGTGGTTTGTCATTCGACTATGGCTACACCTTC; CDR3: CSVRGLSFDYGYTF
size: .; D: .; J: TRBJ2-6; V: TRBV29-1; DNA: TGCAGCGTTAGGGATGGGGTCGGGGCCAACGTCCTGACTTTC; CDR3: CSVRDGVGANVLTF
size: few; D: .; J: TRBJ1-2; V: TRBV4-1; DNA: TGCGCCAGCAGCCAAGCTGCGGGGAGGGACTATGGCTACACCTTC; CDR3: CASSQAAGRDYGYTF
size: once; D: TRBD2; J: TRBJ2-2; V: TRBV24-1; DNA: TGTGCCACCAGTGATCCAGGAAGCGGGGGATATAACACCGGGGAGCTGTTTTTT; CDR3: CATSDPGSGGYNTGELFF
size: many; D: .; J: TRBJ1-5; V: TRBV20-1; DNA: TGCAGTGCTTCAGCGGAGCCCCAGCATTTT; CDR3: CSASAEPQHF
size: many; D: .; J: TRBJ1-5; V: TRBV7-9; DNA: TGTGCCAGCAGCCCACACTCCGATCAGCCCCAGCATTTT; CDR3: CASSPHSDQPQHF
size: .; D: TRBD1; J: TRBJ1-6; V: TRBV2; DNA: TGTGCCAGCAGCCCGGGACAGGGGTGGCTACCCCTCCACTTT; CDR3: CASSPGQGWLPLHF
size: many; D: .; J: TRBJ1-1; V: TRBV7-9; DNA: TGTGCCAGCAGCTTAGAAAATTCAAACACTGAAGCTTTCTTT; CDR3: CASSLENSNTEAFF
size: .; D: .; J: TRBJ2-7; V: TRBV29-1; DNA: TGCAGTCGGGGGGCGGACTACGAGCAGTACTTC; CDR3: CSRGADYEQYF
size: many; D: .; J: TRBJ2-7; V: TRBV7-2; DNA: TGTGCCAGCAGCGCGGGACTTACACCGTACGAGCAGTACTTC; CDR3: CASSAGLTPYEQYF
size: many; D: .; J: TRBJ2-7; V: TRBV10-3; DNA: TGTGCCATCAGGAGCGAGGGGCTTGGCTACGAGCAGTACTTC; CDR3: CAIRSEGLGYEQYF
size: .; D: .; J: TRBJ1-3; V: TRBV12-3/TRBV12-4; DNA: TGTGCCAGCAGCCTGGTCGCGGTCGCGGTGAGAGGAAACACCATATATTTT; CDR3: CASSLVAVAVRGNTIYF
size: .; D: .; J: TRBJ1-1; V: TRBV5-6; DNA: TGTGCCAGCAGCTTGTGGCAGATGAACACTGAAGCTTTCTTT; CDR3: CASSLWQMNTEAFF
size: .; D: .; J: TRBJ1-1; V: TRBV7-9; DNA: TGTGCCAGCAGCCAGAAACGGACAGATGGCACTGAAGCTTACTTT; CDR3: CASSQKRTDGTEAYF
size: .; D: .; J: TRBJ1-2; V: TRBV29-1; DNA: TGCAGCGTTGAAGATGGGGGTAATGGCTACACCTTC; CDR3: CSVEDGGNGYTF
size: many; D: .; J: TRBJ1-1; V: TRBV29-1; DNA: TGCAGCGTTGATGGGCAGGGAATGAACACTGAAGCTTTCTTT; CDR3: CSVDGQGMNTEAFF
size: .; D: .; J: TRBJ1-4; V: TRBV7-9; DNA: TGTGCCAGCAGAGAGGGGCAGGGGAATGAAAAACTGTTTTTT; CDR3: CASREGQGNEKLFF
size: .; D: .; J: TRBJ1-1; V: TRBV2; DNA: TGTGCCAGCATTTTTTCGACAGGGAACACTGAAGCTTTCTTT; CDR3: CASIFSTGNTEAFF
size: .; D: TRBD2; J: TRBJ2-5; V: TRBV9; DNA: TGTGCCAGCAGCCCCTCGACTAGCGGGGGGCGTGAGACCCAGTACTTC; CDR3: CASSPSTSGGRETQYF
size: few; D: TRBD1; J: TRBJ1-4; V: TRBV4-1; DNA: TGCGCCAGCAGCCAAGAGGGACAGGTGAACGAACTGTTTTTT; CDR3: CASSQEGQVNELFF
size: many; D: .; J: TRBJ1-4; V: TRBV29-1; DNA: TGCAGCGTACGGTCCCGGGCCGAAAAACTGTTTTTT; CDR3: CSVRSRAEKLFF
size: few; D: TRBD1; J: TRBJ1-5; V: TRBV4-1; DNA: TGCGCCAGCAGCCAAGAGGACAGGGAGGATCAGCCCCAGCATTTT; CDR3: CASSQEDREDQPQHF
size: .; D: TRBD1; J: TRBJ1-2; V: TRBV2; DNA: TGTGCCAGCAGCCGGGACAGTCTCCGCGGCTACACCTTC; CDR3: CASSRDSLRGYTF
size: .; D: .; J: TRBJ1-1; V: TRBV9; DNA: TGTGCCAGCAGCTTAGAGGGGGAGGGTGCGGCCAAGAACACTGAAGCTTTCTTT; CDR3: CASSLEGEGAAKNTEAFF
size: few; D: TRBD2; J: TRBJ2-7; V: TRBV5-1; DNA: TGCGCCAGCAGCTTGGCCGATAGCGGGGTCGCCGACGAGCAGTACTTC; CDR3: CASSLADSGVADEQYF
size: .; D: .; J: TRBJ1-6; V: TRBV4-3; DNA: TGCGCCAGCAGCCAAGAGCCAGGAGGAGCCTCACCCCTCCACTTT; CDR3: CASSQEPGGASPLHF
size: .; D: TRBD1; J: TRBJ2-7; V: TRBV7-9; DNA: TGTGCCAGCAGCGCCCGGACAGGGACCCACTACGAGCAGTACTTC; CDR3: CASSARTGTHYEQYF
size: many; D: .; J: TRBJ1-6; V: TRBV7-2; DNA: TGTGCCAGCAGCTTAGAGCGGGGTCCGAATTCACCCCTCCACTTT; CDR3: CASSLERGPNSPLHF
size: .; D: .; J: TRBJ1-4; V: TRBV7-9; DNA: TGTGCCAGCAGCCAAGGACTAAATGAAAAACTGTTTTTT; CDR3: CASSQGLNEKLFF
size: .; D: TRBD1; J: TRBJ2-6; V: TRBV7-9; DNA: TGTGCCAGCAGCCCCTCGACAGGGAATGGGGCCAACGTCCTGACTTTC; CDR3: CASSPSTGNGANVLTF
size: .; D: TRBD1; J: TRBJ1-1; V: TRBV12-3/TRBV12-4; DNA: TGTGCCAGCAGGACCGGGACAGTGAACACTGAAGCTTTCTTT; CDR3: CASRTGTVNTEAFF
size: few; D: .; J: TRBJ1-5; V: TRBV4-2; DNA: TGTGCCAGCAGCCAAGTCGGGGTCCTGAATCAGCCCCAGCATTTT; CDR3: CASSQVGVLNQPQHF
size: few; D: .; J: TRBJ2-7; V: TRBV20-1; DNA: TGCAGTGCTAGGAACTCCCAGGGAAGAGGGGAGCAGTACTTC; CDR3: CSARNSQGRGEQYF
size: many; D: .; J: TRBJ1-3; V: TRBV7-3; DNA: TGTGCCAGCCTCGGTCTCTCTGGAAACACCATATATTTT; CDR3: CASLGLSGNTIYF
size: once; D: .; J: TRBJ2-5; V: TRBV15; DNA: TGTGCCACCAGCAGAGCGAACGGGGAGCTGTACTTC; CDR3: CATSRANGELYF
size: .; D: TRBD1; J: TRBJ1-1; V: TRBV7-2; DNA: TGTGCCAGCAGCTTGGGTCCGACAGGGGCGGTGGACACTGAAGCTTTCTTT; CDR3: CASSLGPTGAVDTEAFF
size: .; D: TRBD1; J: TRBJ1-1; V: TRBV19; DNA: TGTGCCAGTAGCTTGTCCGGGACAGGGGGCGCCTTCTACACTGAAGCTTTCTTT; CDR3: CASSLSGTGGAFYTEAFF
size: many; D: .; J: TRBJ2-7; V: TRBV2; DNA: TGTGCCAGCAGTGAATTGTCCTACGAGCAGTACTTC; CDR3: CASSELSYEQYF
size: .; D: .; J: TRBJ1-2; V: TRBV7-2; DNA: TGTGCCAGCAGCCCAACCAGGGACTATGGCTACACCTTC; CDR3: CASSPTRDYGYTF
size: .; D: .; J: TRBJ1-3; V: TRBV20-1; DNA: TGCAGTGCTCTCGGGACTGGAAACACCATATATTTT; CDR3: CSALGTGNTIYF
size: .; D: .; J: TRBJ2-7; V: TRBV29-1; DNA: TGCAGCGCTAAGACAGGGAGGACCTACGAGCAGTACTTC; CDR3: CSAKTGRTYEQYF
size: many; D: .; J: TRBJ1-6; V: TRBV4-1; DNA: TGCGCCAGCAGGACGGCTGGGCCCATTTCACCCCTCCACTTT; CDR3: CASRTAGPISPLHF
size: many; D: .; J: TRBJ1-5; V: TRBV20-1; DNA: TGCAGTGCGGCGACTGAGGCGCAGCCCCAGCATTTT; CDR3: CSAATEAQPQHF
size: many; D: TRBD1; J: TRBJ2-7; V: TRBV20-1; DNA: TGCAGTGCTAGAGGGACAGGGGGCTACGAGCAGTACTTC; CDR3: CSARGTGGYEQYF
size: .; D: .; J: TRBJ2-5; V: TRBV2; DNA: TGTGCCAGCAGTGAGGACTTCCTAGCCTACCAAGAGACCCAGTACTTC; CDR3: CASSEDFLAYQETQYF
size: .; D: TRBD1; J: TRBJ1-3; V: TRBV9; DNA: TGTGCCAGCAGCGTCAGCCCGGGACAGGGAAATCCCTACTCTGGAAACACCATATATTTT; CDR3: CASSVSPGQGNPYSGNTIYF
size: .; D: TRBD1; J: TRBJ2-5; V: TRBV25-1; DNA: TGTGCCAGCAGTATCTCCGGGACAGCCCCCCAAGAGACCCAGTACTTC; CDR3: CASSISGTAPQETQYF
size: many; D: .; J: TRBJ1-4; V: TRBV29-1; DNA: TGCAGCGCAGCCAGGGGCAGAAATGAAAAACTGTTTTTT; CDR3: CSAARGRNEKLFF
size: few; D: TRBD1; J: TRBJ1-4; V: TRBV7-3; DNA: TGTGCCAGCAGCCGACAGGGATCTGATGAAAAACTGTTTTTT; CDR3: CASSRQGSDEKLFF